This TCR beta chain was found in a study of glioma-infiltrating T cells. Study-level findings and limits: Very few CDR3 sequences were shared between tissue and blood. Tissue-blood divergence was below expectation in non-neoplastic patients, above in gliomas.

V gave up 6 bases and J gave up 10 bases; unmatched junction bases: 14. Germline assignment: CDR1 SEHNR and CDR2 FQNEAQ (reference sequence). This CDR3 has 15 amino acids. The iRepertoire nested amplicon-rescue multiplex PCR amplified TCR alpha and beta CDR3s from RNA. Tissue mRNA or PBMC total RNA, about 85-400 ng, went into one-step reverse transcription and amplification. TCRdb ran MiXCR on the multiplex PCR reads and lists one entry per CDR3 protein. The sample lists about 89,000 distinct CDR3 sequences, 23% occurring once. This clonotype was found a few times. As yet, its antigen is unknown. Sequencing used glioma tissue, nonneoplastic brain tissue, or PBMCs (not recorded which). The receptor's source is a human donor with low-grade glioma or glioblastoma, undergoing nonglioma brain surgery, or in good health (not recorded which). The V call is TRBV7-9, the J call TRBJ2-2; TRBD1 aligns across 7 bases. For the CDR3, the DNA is TGTGCCAGCAGGTCGCCAGGGCAGGGGACAGTGGAGCTGTTTTTT. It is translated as CASRSPGQGTVELFF.